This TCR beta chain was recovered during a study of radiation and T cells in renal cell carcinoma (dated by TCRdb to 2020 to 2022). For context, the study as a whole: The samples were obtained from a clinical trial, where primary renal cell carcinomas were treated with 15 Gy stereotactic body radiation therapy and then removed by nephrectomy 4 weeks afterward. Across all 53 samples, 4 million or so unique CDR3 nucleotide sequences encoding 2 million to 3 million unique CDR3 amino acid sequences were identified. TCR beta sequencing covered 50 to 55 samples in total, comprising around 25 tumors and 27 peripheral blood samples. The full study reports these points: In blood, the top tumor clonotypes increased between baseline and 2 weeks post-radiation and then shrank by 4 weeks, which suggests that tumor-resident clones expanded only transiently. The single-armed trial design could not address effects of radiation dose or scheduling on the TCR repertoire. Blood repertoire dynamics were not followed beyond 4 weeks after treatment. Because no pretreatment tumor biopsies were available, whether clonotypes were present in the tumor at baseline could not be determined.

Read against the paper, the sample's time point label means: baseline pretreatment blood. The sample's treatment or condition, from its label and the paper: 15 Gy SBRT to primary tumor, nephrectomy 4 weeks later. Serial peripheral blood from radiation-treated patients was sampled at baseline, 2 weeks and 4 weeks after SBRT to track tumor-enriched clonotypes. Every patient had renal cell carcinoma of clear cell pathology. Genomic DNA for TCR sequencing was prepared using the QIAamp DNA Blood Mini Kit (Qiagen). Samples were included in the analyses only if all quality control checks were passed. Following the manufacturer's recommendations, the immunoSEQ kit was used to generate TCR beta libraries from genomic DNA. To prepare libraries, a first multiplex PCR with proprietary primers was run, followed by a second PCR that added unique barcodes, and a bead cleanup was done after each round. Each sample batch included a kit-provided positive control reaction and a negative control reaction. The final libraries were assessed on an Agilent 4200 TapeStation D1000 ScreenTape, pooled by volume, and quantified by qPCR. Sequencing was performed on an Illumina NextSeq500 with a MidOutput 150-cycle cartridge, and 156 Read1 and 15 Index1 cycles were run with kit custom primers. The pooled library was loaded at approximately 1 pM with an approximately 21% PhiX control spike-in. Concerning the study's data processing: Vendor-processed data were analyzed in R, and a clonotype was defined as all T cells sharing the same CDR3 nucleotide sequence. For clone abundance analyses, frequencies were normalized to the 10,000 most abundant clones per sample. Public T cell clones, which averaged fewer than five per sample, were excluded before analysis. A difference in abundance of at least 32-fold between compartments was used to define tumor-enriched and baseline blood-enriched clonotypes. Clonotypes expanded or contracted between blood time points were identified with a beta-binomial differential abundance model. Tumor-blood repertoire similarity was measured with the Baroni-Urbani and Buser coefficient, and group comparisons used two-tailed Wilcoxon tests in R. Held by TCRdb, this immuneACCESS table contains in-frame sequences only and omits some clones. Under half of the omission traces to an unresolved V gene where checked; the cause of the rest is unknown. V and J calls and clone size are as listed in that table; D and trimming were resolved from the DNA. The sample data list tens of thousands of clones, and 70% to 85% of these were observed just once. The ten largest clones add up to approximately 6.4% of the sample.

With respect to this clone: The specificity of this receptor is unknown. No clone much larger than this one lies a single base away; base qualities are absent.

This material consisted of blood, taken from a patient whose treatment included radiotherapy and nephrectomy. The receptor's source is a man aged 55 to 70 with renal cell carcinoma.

At the DNA level, the sequence is TGTGCCAGCAGCTTGGGTGGAGGGTATGAAGCTTTCTTT. This yields the protein CASSLGGGYEAFF. The rearrangement joined TRBV5-4 to TRBJ1-1, with no confidently assigned D gene. V is clipped by 0 bases and J by 7 bases, and the sequence between their germline boundaries is 10 bases long. CDR3 length: 13 amino acids, cysteine to phenylalanine. The sequence is cut down to CDR3 DNA, 39 bases in frame from base 1. Looking up the germline V gene (reference sequence) yields CDR1 SGHNT and CDR2 YYREEE.